The rows below give T cell receptor beta chains drawn from one sample of a study of CD8+ T cells in alopecia areata. Clones were sequenced by immunoSEQ multiplex PCR, and TCRdb holds only the in-frame ones, with some missing. The sample shows over 200,000 clones, around three fifths of them seen only once. The sequencing here drew on CD4+ T cells sorted from blood, taken at week 0. These receptors were collected from a human donor with alopecia areata. Each CDR3 is given with its conserved first and last residue. Fields, in order: J gene, clone size, V gene, D gene, CDR3 DNA, CDR3 protein. A D gene is named only where the DNA matches it firmly. For some rows the clone size is stated as once, few or many, or as a class when expanded; others skip it.

TRBJ1-6	few	TRBV9	.	TGTGCCAGCAGCTTTGAGGGGTTGAGGAATTCACCCCTCCACTTT	CASSFEGLRNSPLHF
TRBJ2-1	few	TRBV7-2	TRBD2	TGTGCCAGCAGCACGACTAGCGGGTCTCACGATGAGCAGTTCTTC	CASSTTSGSHDEQFF
TRBJ2-7	.	TRBV7-9	TRBD1	TGTGCCAGCAGCTCCCGGGACAGGGGAGCCAACGAGCAGTACTTC	CASSSRDRGANEQYF
TRBJ2-3	.	TRBV25-1	TRBD2	TGTGCCAGCAGTTGGGGACTAGCGGGAGCAGATACGCAGTATTTT	CASSWGLAGADTQYF
TRBJ2-7	few	TRBV23-1	TRBD1	TGCGCCAGCAGTCACACAGGGGGTAGATACGAGCAGTACTTC	CASSHTGGRYEQYF
TRBJ2-1	.	TRBV30	.	TGTGCCTGGAGATTTGGGGGCAGGGGAAACAATGAGCAGTTCTTC	CAWRFGGRGNNEQFF
TRBJ2-5	.	TRBV14	TRBD2	TGTGCCAGCAGCCAATATGCGGGAGTGTGGGAGACCCAGTACTTC	CASSQYAGVWETQYF
TRBJ2-5	.	TRBV5-4	.	TGTGCCAGCAGCTTGGATTGGGGAGAGACCCAGTACTTC	CASSLDWGETQYF
TRBJ2-1	.	TRBV27	TRBD2	TGTGCCAGCAGTTTATATCCCCGGCTAGCGGGAGAGGATGAGCAGTTCTTC	CASSLYPRLAGEDEQFF
TRBJ2-7	.	TRBV19	.	TGTGCCAGTAGTATAGGGGGGTTGGCAACGAACGAGCAGTACTTC	CASSIGGLATNEQYF
TRBJ2-7	many	TRBV2	TRBD2	TGTGCCAGCAGTGAATCTAGCGGACTCTACGAGCAGTACTTC	CASSESSGLYEQYF
TRBJ1-4	few	TRBV5-1	.	TGCGCCAGCAGCCCCACACCGACCGACATTCCAACTAATGAAAAACTGTTTTTT	CASSPTPTDIPTNEKLFF
TRBJ2-7	.	TRBV11-2	TRBD1	TGTGCCAGCAGCTTAGGCGGGGACAGGGCTTCCGAGCAGTACTTC	CASSLGGDRASEQYF
TRBJ1-5	few	TRBV30	.	TGTGCCTGCGCAGGGAGCCTGGGTCAGCCCCAGCATTTT	CACAGSLGQPQHF
TRBJ1-1	.	TRBV5-4	TRBD1	TGTGCCAGCAGGGCGGGACAGATGAACACTGAAGCTTTCTTT	CASRAGQMNTEAFF
TRBJ2-7	few	TRBV27	.	TGTGCCAGCAGTTTATCGATACGACTCTACGAGCAGTACTTC	CASSLSIRLYEQYF
TRBJ1-1	.	TRBV18	.	TGTGCCAGCTTGCCCGTGACGGGGAACACTGAAGCTTTCTTT	CASLPVTGNTEAFF
TRBJ2-2	few	TRBV11-1	TRBD1	TGTGCCAGCAGCTGGGACAAATCGGACAGGGGCGCCACCGGGGAGCTGTTTTTT	CASSWDKSDRGATGELFF